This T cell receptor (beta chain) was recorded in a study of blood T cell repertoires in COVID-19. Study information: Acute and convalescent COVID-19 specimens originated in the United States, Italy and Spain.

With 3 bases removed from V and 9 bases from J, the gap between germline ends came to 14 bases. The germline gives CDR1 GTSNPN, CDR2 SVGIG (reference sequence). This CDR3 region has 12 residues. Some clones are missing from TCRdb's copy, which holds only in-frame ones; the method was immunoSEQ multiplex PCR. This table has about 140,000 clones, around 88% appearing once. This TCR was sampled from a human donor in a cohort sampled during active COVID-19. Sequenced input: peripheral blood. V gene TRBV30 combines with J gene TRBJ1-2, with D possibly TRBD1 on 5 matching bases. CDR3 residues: CAWSRSGVSYTF. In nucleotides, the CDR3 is TGTGCCTGGAGCAGGTCGGGGGTGAGCTACACCTTC.